Sequencing of this T cell receptor beta chain was carried out in a study of cytomegalovirus exposure and HLA in healthy donors. In the PCR, 60 Vbeta and 13 Jbeta primers were used. Sequencing was performed with immunoSEQ multiplex PCR; in TCRdb, only in-frame clones are kept and a portion is missing. The sample holds roughly 200,000 clones, 78% seen once. The CDR3 runs to 13 residues. The V gene's germline CDR1 is SNHLY and CDR2 FYNNEI. V lost 7 bases and J 4 bases, leaving 10 bases between the germline ends. V is TRBV2 and J is TRBJ2-2; D unclear. This receptor was taken from a woman in her thirties in good health and CMV-seropositive. What was sequenced was PBMCs. In DNA, the CDR3 is TGTGCCAGCACCCCAACGGTCACCGGGGAGCTGTTTTTT. The encoded protein is CASTPTVTGELFF.